This TCR beta chain came from a study of blood T cells in healthy people across ages. Study findings and constraints: From one million sequenced T cells, diversity estimates were lower bounds. Donors of long life had a larger count of naive CD4+ cells and greater diversity than aged donors.

The CDR3 runs to 16 residues. V was trimmed by 6 bases and J by 2 bases, leaving 19 bases between them. With a J-beta primer mix and a sample-barcoded 5' primer, a second PCR ran roughly 6 to 11 cycles. TCRdb reprocessed the 5' RACE reads with MiXCR, giving one entry per CDR3 protein. The data contain 1.5 million to 2 million distinct CDR3 sequences, 28% of them singletons. This clonotype was recorded at least ten times. Its specificity is not known. Sequences were obtained from blood. The J gene is TRBJ1-2, the V gene TRBV12-3 or TRBV12-4, with D unclear. This receptor was identified in a woman between 25 and 40 years old in good health. The CDR3 protein is CASSSRGPPGNYGYTF. As DNA, the CDR3 is TGTGCCAGCAGCTCCCGCGGCCCTCCGGGCAACTATGGCTACACCTTC.